This TCR beta chain was profiled in a study of T cell responses to AZD1222 COVID-19 vaccine. Notes on this clone: Its antigen is undetermined.

J was trimmed by 10 bases and V by 5 bases; bases with no gene match: 4. The germline V gene encodes CDR1 SQVTM and CDR2 ANQGSEA. The CDR3 covers 11 residues. Study conclusions and caveats: Spike-specific TCR breadth and depth rose after two AZD1222 doses. No repertoire was sampled before or during the peak T cell response, only after it. Nearly half of spike-specific TCRs reportedly target variant regions that are unmutated in the B.1.351 and B.1.1.7 variants.

The table came from immunoSEQ multiplex PCR; TCRdb's copy has only in-frame clones and leaves some out. Counted here are about 99,000 clones, more than 85% occurring once; the ten biggest clones make up around 8.6%. The material was peripheral blood, obtained 28 days after the second AZD1222 dose. The chain is built from TRBV29-1 and TRBJ1-1; 10 nucleotides align to TRBD1. This TCR was recovered from an adult who received the AZD1222 COVID-19 vaccine. This CDR3 reads CSVKGQGTAFF. The CDR3 DNA follows: TGCAGCGTTAAGGGACAGGGGACAGCTTTCTTT.